The 20 T cell receptor beta chains below all came from one sample that was sequenced in a study of regulatory T cells in long-lasting Graves disease. Building the TCR beta libraries relied on iRepertoire HTBI primers, and CDR3 regions underwent Arm-PCR. TCRdb analysed the multiplex PCR reads with MiXCR anew, one entry per CDR3 protein. This table has 700,000 or so distinct CDR3 sequences, around 32% appearing once. Noted time point: persistent/refractory GD, antithyroid drugs over 5 years with positive TRAb. The TCR library was made from RNA extracted from PBMCs. Sequencing used peripheral blood mononuclear cells (PBMCs), obtained when the disease was refractory, from a patient treated with antithyroid drugs. The source of these receptors is a female donor with Graves disease.

V gene TRBV19 combines with J gene TRBJ2-6; 10 bases are shared with TRBD2. CDR1 LNHDA and CDR2 SQIVND come from the germline V gene (reference sequence). The CDR3 has 18 amino acids. V was clipped by 6 bases and J by 0 bases; unmatched bases: 8. CDR3 loop: CASSPVGLAVSGANVLTF. In DNA form, the CDR3 reads TGTGCCAGTAGCCCGGTCGGACTAGCGGTCTCTGGGGCCAACGTCCTGACTTTC.

This clonotype was recorded many times. This rearrangement joins TRBV6-1 to TRBJ1-1; no clear D gene. V was clipped by 7 bases and J by 0 bases, with 12 bases between them. The CDR3 loop spans 14 amino acids. Germline V CDR1 and CDR2: MNHNS, SASEGT. The CDR3 loop reads CASTRSGMNTEAFF. The CDR3 DNA reads as TGTGCCAGCACCAGGAGTGGGATGAACACTGAAGCTTTCTTT.

A few counts support this clonotype. This chain connects TRBV5-6 to TRBJ1-1; D might be TRBD1 (5 bases). Looked up from germline, CDR1 is SGHDT and CDR2 is YYEEEE. V gave up 2 bases and J gave up 0 bases, with 11 bases separating them. The CDR3 loop spans 15 amino acids. In nucleotides, the CDR3 is TGTGCCAGCAGCTTCAGGACATTCATGAACACTGAAGCTTTCTTT. Protein product: CASSFRTFMNTEAFF.

This clonotype was seen more than once but under ten times. V and J are TRBV12-3 or TRBV12-4 and TRBJ1-1; TRBD1 matches at 7 bases. The V gene end was trimmed by 6 bases and the J gene end by 4 bases; junction bases not matched to a gene: 8. The CDR3 totals 14 residues. This CDR3 is CASRTGTDLTEAFF. DNA for the CDR3: TGTGCCAGCAGAACCGGGACAGACCTCACTGAAGCTTTCTTT.

This clonotype was detected only a few times. This chain connects TRBV6-1 to TRBJ1-5; 7 positions agree with TRBD1. The CDR3 length is 14 residues. The germline V gene has CDR1 MNHNS and CDR2 SASEGT. Unmatched junction bases numbered 6, after V lost 3 bases and J lost 7 bases. CDR3 DNA sequence: TGTGCCAGCAGTGATGACAGGGATTCACAGCCCCAGCATTTT. It codes for CASSDDRDSQPQHF.

The chain combines TRBV28 with TRBJ1-2, with 11 bases that match TRBD1. Unmatched junction bases numbered 6, after V lost 8 bases and J lost 4 bases. CDR1 is MDHEN, CDR2 SYDVKM, per germline. This CDR3 spans 14 amino acids. Written as DNA, the CDR3 is TGTGCCAGCTCCGGGACAGGGGGTTTCTATGGCTACACCTTC. It encodes CASSGTGGFYGYTF.

The chain has TRBV7-9 and TRBJ2-5; TRBD1 or TRBD2 may be the D gene (6 bases each). The length of the CDR3 is 16 residues. From germline, CDR1 is SEHNR and CDR2 FQNEAQ (reference sequence). With 2 bases removed from V and 1 base from J, the gap between germline ends came to 14 bases. The CDR3 protein is CASSLLGGFIQETQYF. The CDR3 region has the DNA TGTGCCAGCAGCTTATTGGGGGGCTTCATCCAAGAGACCCAGTACTTC.

In its sample, this clonotype was seen a few times. The chain employs TRBV2 and TRBJ1-1; the D gene is possibly TRBD1 (5 bases). The CDR3 loop spans 13 amino acids. Germline V lookup: CDR1 SNHLY, CDR2 FYNNEI. V was trimmed by 6 bases and J by 2 bases, leaving 10 bases between them. CDR3 amino acids: CASRAGTNTEAFF. CDR3 nucleotide sequence: TGTGCCAGCAGGGCCGGGACCAACACTGAAGCTTTCTTT. Drawing the rest from reference TRBV2 and TRBJ1-1, the complete variable domain is EPEVTQTPSHQVTQMGQEVILRCVPISNHLYFYWYRQILGQKVEFLVSFYNNEISEKSEIFDDQFSVERPDGSNFTLKIRSTKLEDSAMYFCASRAGTNTEAFFGQGTRLTVV.

This chain links TRBV11-2 with TRBJ1-1; D is unresolved. Germline CDR1 is SGHAT and CDR2 is FQNNGV. V lost 5 bases, J lost 3 bases, and 13 bases lay in between. This CDR3 has 14 residues. The CDR3 here is CASSPSWADTEAFF. The CDR3 coding sequence is TGTGCCAGCAGCCCCAGCTGGGCGGACACTGAAGCTTTCTTT.

This clonotype was seen repeatedly, ten times or more. The chain uses TRBV28 and TRBJ2-1; D unresolved. Trimming took off 1 base at V and 9 bases at J, with 16 bases between the two ends. The CDR3 totals 15 residues. Germline V gives CDR1 MDHEN, CDR2 SYDVKM. The CDR3 nucleotides read TGTGCCAGCAGTTTATTCGAGGTCCCCCACGCTGAGCAGTTCTTC. This codes for CASSLFEVPHAEQFF.

This clonotype was detected a few times. The chain is built from TRBV25-1 and TRBJ1-1; a possible D gene is TRBD1 (5 bases). The V end lost 2 bases, the J end lost 0 bases, and 19 bases lay between the germline ends. Germline V lookup: CDR1 MGHDK, CDR2 SYGVNS. The CDR3 is 18 amino acids. The CDR3 DNA is TGTGCCAGCAGTGAACCCCGGGACTCCCGAACCATGAACACTGAAGCTTTCTTT. It codes for CASSEPRDSRTMNTEAFF.

This clonotype was found a few times. The genes are TRBV19 and TRBJ1-5, with 7 bases fitting TRBD1. The CDR3 runs to 14 residues. V lost 3 bases, J lost 4 bases, and 3 bases stayed unmatched. Germline V CDR1 and CDR2: LNHDA, SQIVND (reference sequence). The CDR3 loop is CASSIRQGNQPQHF. The DNA for the CDR3 is TGTGCCAGTAGTATCAGACAGGGTAATCAGCCCCAGCATTTT.

The genes are TRBV6-1 and TRBJ1-1; D not resolved. Germline values: CDR1 MNHNS, CDR2 SASEGT. Trimming removed 6 bases at V and 6 bases at J, with 11 bases between. CDR3 length: 12 amino acids. The CDR3 bases are TGTGCCAGCAGGCCGACCTCGTCTGAAGCTTTCTTT. It translates to CASRPTSSEAFF.

This sequence joins TRBV4-2 and TRBJ1-1; D is unclear. CDR3 length: 16 amino acids. Trimming took off 0 bases at V and 0 bases at J, with 11 bases between the two ends. Per the germline V gene, CDR1 is LGHNA and CDR2 is YNFKEQ. CDR3: CASSQDGYGVNTEAFF. For the CDR3, the DNA is TGTGCCAGCAGCCAAGATGGATACGGGGTGAACACTGAAGCTTTCTTT.

This clonotype was seen a few times. The chain carries TRBV6-2 or TRBV6-3 and TRBJ1-5; tentatively, D is TRBD1 (5 bases). The germline V and J ends were trimmed by 2 bases and 4 bases, with 9 bases remaining between them. The germline V gene encodes CDR1 MNHEY and CDR2 SVGEGT. The CDR3 is 14 residues long. The CDR3 is CASSYGGENQPQHF. CDR3 DNA sequence: TGTGCCAGCAGTTACGGGGGGGAGAATCAGCCCCAGCATTTT.

This sequence joins TRBV15 and TRBJ2-7; no reliable D call. The CDR3 has 11 residues. The V end was cut by 6 bases, the J end by 2 bases, with 5 bases between. Per the germline V gene, CDR1 is LNHNV and CDR2 is YYDKDF (reference sequence). The CDR3 DNA reads TGTGCCACCAGTGCAGCCTACGAGCAGTACTTC. This codes for CATSAAYEQYF.

The chain combines TRBV5-1 with TRBJ1-2; D gene uncertain. Germline V lookup: CDR1 SGHRS, CDR2 YFSETQ. This CDR3 spans 14 amino acids. V gave up 4 bases and J gave up 0 bases, with 10 bases separating them. CDR3 DNA sequence: TGCGCCAGCAGCCCCCTTCACACTAACTATGGCTACACCTTC. Translated, it gives CASSPLHTNYGYTF.

Many counts were recorded for this clonotype. The chain links TRBV11-2 to TRBJ1-2, with a weak D call TRBD1 (6 bases). The CDR3 extends over 14 amino acids. The germline V and J ends were trimmed by 5 bases and 4 bases, with 14 bases remaining between them. Germline CDR1 and CDR2: SGHAT and FQNNGV. CDR3 nucleotide sequence: TGTGCCAGCAGCCACTCAGGGACAAGCTATGGCTACACCTTC. This translates into CASSHSGTSYGYTF.

The chain is built from TRBV13 and TRBJ2-7; maybe TRBD1 (5 bases). CDR3 length: 12 amino acids. V dropped 1 base and J dropped 5 bases, with 6 bases sitting between them. Per the germline V gene, CDR1 is PRHDT and CDR2 is FYEKMQ (reference sequence). The DNA for the CDR3 is TGTGCCAGCAGCTTAGAAGGGGACGAGCAGTACTTC. Protein product: CASSLEGDEQYF. The variable domain in full, with the rest retrieved from reference TRBV13 and TRBJ2-7, is AAGVIQSPRHLIKEKRETATLKCYPIPRHDTVYWYQQGPGQDPQFLISFYEKMQSDKGSIPDRFSAQQFSDYHSELNMSSLELGDSALYFCASSLEGDEQYFGPGTRLTVT.

The chain has TRBV25-1 and TRBJ1-2; TRBD1 aligns across 9 bases. Germline V gene data show CDR1 as MGHDK and CDR2 as SYGVNS. The CDR3 runs to 14 residues. V gave up 5 bases and J gave up 5 bases; unmatched junction bases: 6. The CDR3 DNA is TGTGCCAGCAGTTGGACAGGGGAGGGGTATGGCTACACCTTC. Translated, it gives CASSWTGEGYGYTF.